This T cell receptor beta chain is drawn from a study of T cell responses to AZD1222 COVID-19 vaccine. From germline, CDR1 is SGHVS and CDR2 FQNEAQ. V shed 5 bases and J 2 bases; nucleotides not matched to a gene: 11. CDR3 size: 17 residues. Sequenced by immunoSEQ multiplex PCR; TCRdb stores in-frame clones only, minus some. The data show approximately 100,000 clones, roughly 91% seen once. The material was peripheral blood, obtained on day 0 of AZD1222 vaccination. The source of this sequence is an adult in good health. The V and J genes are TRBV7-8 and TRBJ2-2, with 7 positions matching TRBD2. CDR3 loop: CASSKSSSGPNTGELFF. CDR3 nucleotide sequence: TGTGCCAGCAGCAAAAGCTCTAGCGGCCCCAACACCGGGGAGCTGTTTTTT.